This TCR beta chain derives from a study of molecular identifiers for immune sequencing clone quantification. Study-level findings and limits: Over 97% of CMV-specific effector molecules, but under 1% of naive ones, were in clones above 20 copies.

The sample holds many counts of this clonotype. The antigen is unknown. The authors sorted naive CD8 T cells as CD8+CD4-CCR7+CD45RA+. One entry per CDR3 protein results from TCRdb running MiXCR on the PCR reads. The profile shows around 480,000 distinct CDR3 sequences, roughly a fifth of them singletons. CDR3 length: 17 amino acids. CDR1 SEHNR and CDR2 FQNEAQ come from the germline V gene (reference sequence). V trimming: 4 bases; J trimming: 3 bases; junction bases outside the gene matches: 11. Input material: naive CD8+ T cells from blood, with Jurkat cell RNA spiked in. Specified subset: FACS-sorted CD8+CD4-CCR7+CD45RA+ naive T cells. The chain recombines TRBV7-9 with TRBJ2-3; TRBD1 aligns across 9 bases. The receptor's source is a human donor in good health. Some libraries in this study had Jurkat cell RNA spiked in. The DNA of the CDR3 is TGTGCCAGCAGCTCTACGGACAGGGGTTCGGAAACAGATACGCAGTATTTT. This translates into CASSSTDRGSETDTQYF.